This T cell receptor (beta chain) is drawn from a study of early T cells in non-severe SARS-CoV-2 infection. CDR3 length: 14 residues. The germline V gene has CDR1 LGHNA and CDR2 YSLEER. Trimming pared 1 base from V and 4 bases from J, leaving 11 bases between. TCRdb re-derived calls from the 5' RACE reads in MiXCR, one entry per CDR3 protein. The profile shows about 45,000 distinct CDR3 sequences, about 12% of them singletons. This clonotype appeared once. The sequencing sample was made of whole blood. The clonotype originates from an adult who was a healthcare worker with PCR-confirmed SARS-CoV-2 infection or an uninfected control (not recorded which). V is TRBV4-3 and J is TRBJ2-7, with D perhaps TRBD1 or TRBD2 (5 bases each). The CDR3 region is CASSQGQGAYEQYF. As DNA, the CDR3 is TGCGCCAGCAGCCAAGGGCAGGGAGCGTACGAGCAGTACTTC.